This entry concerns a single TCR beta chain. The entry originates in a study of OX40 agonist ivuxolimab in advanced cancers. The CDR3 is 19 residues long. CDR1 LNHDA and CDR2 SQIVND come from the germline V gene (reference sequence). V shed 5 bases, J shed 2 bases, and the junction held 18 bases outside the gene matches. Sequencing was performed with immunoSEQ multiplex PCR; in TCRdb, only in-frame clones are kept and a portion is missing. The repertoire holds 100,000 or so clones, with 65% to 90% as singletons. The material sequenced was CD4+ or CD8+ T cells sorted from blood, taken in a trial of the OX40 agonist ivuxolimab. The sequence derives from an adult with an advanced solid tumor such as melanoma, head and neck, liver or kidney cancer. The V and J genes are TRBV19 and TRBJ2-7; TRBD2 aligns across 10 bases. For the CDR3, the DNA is TGTGCCAGTAGTGGCCGAGGGACTAGCGTACTATCTAAGACCTACGAGCAGTACTTC. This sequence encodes CASSGRGTSVLSKTYEQYF. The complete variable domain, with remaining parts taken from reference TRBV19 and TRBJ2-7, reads DGGITQSPKYLFRKEGQNVTLSCEQNLNHDAMYWYRQDPGQGLRLIYYSQIVNDFQKGDIAEGYSVSREKKESFPLTVTSAQKNPTAFYLCASSGRGTSVLSKTYEQYFGPGTRLTVT.